This record looks at one T cell receptor (beta chain) sequence and its context. Its recognized antigen is unknown. No much larger clonotype is one base removed from it; base qualities were not supplied. This sample is part of a study of OX40 agonist ivuxolimab in advanced cancers. In the study overall: Ivuxolimab was an agonistic, fully human IgG2 monoclonal antibody directed against OX40 (CD134), a costimulatory receptor. Three dose-escalation patients achieved partial responses, one with hepatocellular carcinoma and two with cutaneous melanoma. Intravenous ivuxolimab was administered to patients every 2 weeks at six dose levels: 0.01, 0.1, 0.3, 1.5, 3 and 10 mg/kg. The point of sequencing TCRbeta in the periphery was to test whether ivuxolimab changed TCR sequence diversity and drove clonal T-cell expansion. Of the approximately 54 dose-escalation patients, hepatocellular carcinoma was present in some 19, melanoma in around 15, renal cell carcinoma in 9 and head and neck cancer in 9. Prior anti-PD-1, anti-PD-L1 or anti-CTLA-4 therapy was permitted, and checkpoint inhibitors had been received by roughly two fifths of dose-escalation patients. In the dose-escalation cohort, approximately 83% of patients were male, and the mean age was around 60 years with a range of about 20 to 80. The paper describes the monotherapy dose-escalation part (N of about 47 patients) of the phase I trial of ivuxolimab. Overall study outcomes, separate from this receptor: In partial responders in the 0.1-3.0 mg/kg groups, normalized peripheral clonal expansion was found to be among the lowest, especially among CD8+ T cells. At doses from 0.1 to 3.0 mg/kg, clonal expansion was seen in both CD4+ and CD8+ blood T cells between baseline and week 6. After ivuxolimab, expanded clones were on average more numerous among CD8+ T cells than among CD4+ T cells. The antigen specificity of the clonally expanded peripheral T cells was not determined. Low levels of normalized T-cell clonal expansion were also seen in some patients who did not respond.

Patients with a history of autoimmune disease or receiving systemic immunosuppression were excluded from the trial. In every dose cohort, peripheral blood was drawn for TCR sequencing at baseline, cycle 4 day 1, and cycle 7 day 1. The samples were drawn from a first-in-human, open-label, multicenter phase I dose-escalation trial of ivuxolimab. Adults with locally advanced or metastatic head and neck squamous cell, hepatocellular, melanoma or renal cell carcinoma were enrolled in the trial. Before TCR sequencing, CD4+ and CD8+ T cells were separately sorted from peripheral blood. For sequencing of the TCRbeta CDR3 region, genomic DNA was extracted from the sorted cells. TCRbeta CDR3 regions were sequenced using the immunoSEQ Assay. TCRdb took over this immuneACCESS table, retaining in-frame rearrangements with V and J assigned. Such tables are incomplete; in checked studies, under half of the missing clones stem from an unresolved V gene, and the remainder is unexplained. For this sample there are about 68,000 clones; roughly 88% appear just once. Around 1.6% of the sample goes to the ten largest clones.

From a lookup of the germline V gene (reference sequence), CDR1 and CDR2 are PRHDT and FYEKMQ. V and J are trimmed by 3 bases and 2 bases, and the gene matches miss 7 bases of the junction. The CDR3 runs 16 amino acids, cysteine and phenylalanine included. Only CDR3 DNA is held: 48 bases, read in frame from base 1. The receptor chain draws on TRBV13 and TRBJ2-7, and 10 junction bases match TRBD2. The source material was CD4+ or CD8+ T cells sorted from blood, sampled in a trial of the OX40 agonist ivuxolimab. The TCR comes from an adult with an advanced solid tumor such as melanoma, head and neck, liver or kidney cancer. This receptor carries the CDR3 CASSLGLLAGPYEQYF. The DNA is TGTGCCAGCAGCTTGGGTCTACTAGCGGGACCCTACGAGCAGTACTTC. Extended through the reference TRBV13 and TRBJ2-7 proteins, this CDR3 yields the full variable domain: AAGVIQSPRHLIKEKRETATLKCYPIPRHDTVYWYQQGPGQDPQFLISFYEKMQSDKGSIPDRFSAQQFSDYHSELNMSSLELGDSALYFCASSLGLLAGPYEQYFGPGTRLTVT.